One and the same sample provided the 22 T cell receptor beta chains below, sequenced in a study of CD8+ T cells in alopecia areata. cDNA reverse transcribed from extracted RNA served as the sequencing template. Repertoires were generated with immunoSEQ multiplex PCR, while TCRdb's copy carries only in-frame clones and drops some. The repertoire includes some 180,000 clones, roughly 50% of them detected once, and approximately 4.9% sits in the top ten. Sequenced sample: CD8+ T cells sorted from blood. The receptors were sampled from a human donor in good health.

The rearrangement links TRBV9 to TRBJ1-5; D gene uncertain. CDR3 length equals 14 residues. Germline V CDR1 and CDR2: SGDLS, YYNGEE. V shed 5 bases and J shed 3 bases, with 12 bases lying between them. The CDR3 DNA reads as TGTGCCAGCAGTCATAACGGGGACAATCAGCCCCAGCATTTT. Translation: CASSHNGDNQPQHF.

In its sample, this clone was seen many times. This sequence joins TRBV18 and TRBJ1-1; 10 bases agree with TRBD1. Germline lookup yields CDR1 KGHSH and CDR2 LQKENI. V was clipped by 0 bases and J by 0 bases; unmatched bases: 1. There are 16 residues in the CDR3. CDR3 sequence reads: CASSPPDRGMNTEAFF. The DNA of the CDR3 is TGTGCCAGCTCACCACCGGACAGGGGGATGAACACTGAAGCTTTCTTT.

The chain recombines TRBV27 with TRBJ1-2; 7 bases match TRBD1. V dropped 2 bases and J dropped 2; count of bases not matched to a gene: 5. The germline V gene has CDR1 MNHEY and CDR2 SMNVEV (reference sequence). The CDR3 covers 15 residues. The CDR3 is CASSLMGQSNYGYTF. The CDR3 DNA reads as TGTGCCAGCAGTTTAATGGGACAGTCAAACTATGGCTACACCTTC.

The chain uses TRBV5-1 and TRBJ1-5; no firm D call. Trimming cost V 4 bases and J 0 bases, with 8 bases left between them. This CDR3 region has 14 residues. Germline CDR1 SGHRS, CDR2 YFSETQ. CDR3 DNA: TGCGCCAGCAGCCTGGACCTTAGCAATCAGCCCCAGCATTTT. Translated, it gives CASSLDLSNQPQHF.

V is TRBV7-9 and J is TRBJ1-2; D remains ambiguous. Germline assignment: CDR1 SEHNR and CDR2 FQNEAQ (reference sequence). V was clipped by 1 base and J by 2 bases, with 8 bases between them. The CDR3 runs to 14 residues. The CDR3 spells CASSLEAVNYGYTF. The CDR3 region has the DNA TGTGCCAGCAGCTTAGAGGCGGTAAACTATGGCTACACCTTC.

The rearrangement joins TRBV11-2 to TRBJ2-4; D uncertain. The CDR3 extends over 15 amino acids. V was cut by 1 base and J by 0 bases, with 7 bases left in between. Germline V gives CDR1 SGHAT, CDR2 FQNNGV. The CDR3: CASSLGKVAKNIQYF. Written as DNA, the CDR3 is TGTGCCAGCAGCTTAGGGAAGGTAGCCAAAAACATTCAGTACTTC.

This clone appeared a few times. The V call is TRBV29-1, the J call TRBJ1-1; D is ambiguous. Looked up from germline, CDR1 is SQVTM and CDR2 is ANQGSEA. CDR3 size: 11 residues. The V end was cut by 4 bases, the J end by 6 bases, with 9 bases between. CDR3 sequence reads: CSVGGSSEAFF. The CDR3 coding sequence is TGCAGCGTTGGAGGGAGCTCTGAAGCTTTCTTT.

V usage is TRBV6-6 and J usage is TRBJ2-5; TRBD1 is a possible D gene (5 bases). The J call may be faulty, since TRBJ2-7 better matches the DNA end. The CDR3 sequence is 15 residues long. CDR1 is MNHNY and CDR2 is SVGAGI in the germline V gene (reference sequence). Here the CDR3 reads CASSYSRSGSGEQYF. In DNA, the CDR3 is TGTGCCAGCAGTTACTCGAGGTCAGGGTCAGGCGAGCAGTACTTC.

The chain links TRBV7-2 to TRBJ2-7; D is ambiguous. The CDR3 covers 14 residues. The V gene lost 4 bases and the J gene lost 4 bases, with 14 bases spanning the gap. Germline V gene lookup returns CDR1 SGHTA and CDR2 FQGNSA. CDR3 amino acids: CASSWSGPGYEQYF. CDR3 DNA sequence: TGTGCCAGCAGCTGGTCCGGGCCTGGATACGAGCAGTACTTC.

This clone has only a few counts. The chain uses TRBV6-1 and TRBJ2-7; a weak D match, TRBD1 (6 bases). V gave up 4 bases and J gave up 5 bases, with 12 bases separating them. The V gene's germline CDR1 is MNHNS and CDR2 SASEGT. The CDR3 is 13 residues long. In DNA, the CDR3 is TGTGCCAGCAGTGGCAGGGGCTTGGACGAGCAGTACTTC. Protein sequence: CASSGRGLDEQYF.

J is TRBJ2-7 and V is TRBV11-3, with 7 positions matching TRBD1. The CDR3 sequence is 13 residues long. Germline V gives CDR1 SGHNT, CDR2 YENEEA. The V and J ends lost 5 bases and 4 bases, in that order; junction bases with no gene match: 5. The CDR3 loop is CASSIRDSYEQYF. The CDR3 nucleotides read TGTGCCAGCAGCATTCGGGACAGTTACGAGCAGTACTTC.

The J gene is TRBJ2-3, the V gene TRBV9, with 9 positions matching TRBD1. This CDR3 contains 16 residues. After removal of 4 bases from V and 1 base from J, the junction contained 7 bases not matched to a gene. Germline V gene lookup returns CDR1 SGDLS and CDR2 YYNGEE. CDR3 in amino acids: CASSPRTGVGTDTQYF. CDR3 DNA: TGTGCCAGCAGCCCTCGGACAGGGGTCGGCACAGATACGCAGTATTTT.

The genes are TRBV30 and TRBJ1-6; D is undetermined. CDR3 size: 14 residues. Germline values: CDR1 GTSNPN, CDR2 SVGIG (reference sequence). V shed 4 bases and J shed 2 bases, with 9 bases lying between them. Written as DNA, the CDR3 is TGTGCCTGGAACGGGGTCACCTATAATTCACCCCTCCACTTT. It yields the protein CAWNGVTYNSPLHF. Full variable domain (missing parts from reference TRBV30 and TRBJ1-6): SQTIHQWPATLVQPVGSPLSLECTVEGTSNPNLYWYRQAAGRGLQLLFYSVGIGQISSEVPQNLSASRPQDRQFILSSKKLLLSDSGFYLCAWNGVTYNSPLHFGNGTRLTVT.

V gene TRBV25-1 combines with J gene TRBJ2-5; TRBD1 aligns across 9 bases. The CDR3 has 14 amino acids. V was pared by 4 bases and J by 7 bases, with 7 bases of the junction left unmatched. The germline gives CDR1 MGHDK, CDR2 SYGVNS. The chain's CDR3 is CASSGPGTGSTQYF. CDR3 nucleotide sequence: TGTGCCAGCAGTGGGCCCGGGACAGGGTCGACCCAGTACTTC. Complete variable domain (other parts from reference TRBV25-1 and TRBJ2-5): EADIYQTPRYLVIGTGKKITLECSQTMGHDKMYWYQQDPGMELHLIHYSYGVNSTEKGDLSSESTVSRIRTEHFPLTLESARPSHTSQYLCASSGPGTGSTQYFGPGTRLLVL.

V gene TRBV2 combines with J gene TRBJ2-7; TRBD2 aligns across 13 bases. Germline V gene data show CDR1 as SNHLY and CDR2 as FYNNEI. The CDR3 runs to 13 residues. J lost 5 bases, V lost 9 bases, and 4 bases had no gene match. For the CDR3, the DNA is TGTGCCAGTACTAGCGGGGGGGCCGACGAGCAGTACTTC. This translates into CASTSGGADEQYF.

This chain joins TRBV4-1 and TRBJ1-4; the D is unclear. This CDR3 has 15 amino acids. Germline assignment: CDR1 MGHRA and CDR2 YSYEKL. V was shortened by 0 bases and J by 8 bases, with 13 bases between the two germline ends. The DNA of the CDR3 is TGCGCCAGCAGCCAAGAACCTGGGCGAGGGGAAAAACTGTTTTTT. Its translation: CASSQEPGRGEKLFF.

The genes are TRBV19 and TRBJ2-3; 9 positions agree with TRBD1. V shed 5 bases, J shed 3 bases, and the junction held 15 bases outside the gene matches. The length of the CDR3 is 18 residues. Germline values: CDR1 LNHDA, CDR2 SQIVND (reference sequence). The CDR3 coding sequence is TGTGCCAGTAGTGGTCGGGACAGGGTGTTCAGTGGTACAGATACGCAGTATTTT. Protein: CASSGRDRVFSGTDTQYF.

The V call is TRBV27, the J call TRBJ1-5, with D unresolved. Germline V lookup: CDR1 MNHEY, CDR2 SMNVEV (reference sequence). V lost 1 base to trimming and J lost 0 bases, with 13 bases between them. The CDR3 spans 17 residues. The CDR3 DNA sequence: TGTGCCAGCAGTTTATTAACAGCCCTAAATAGCAATCAGCCCCAGCATTTT. It specifies CASSLLTALNSNQPQHF.

The chain uses TRBV6-6 and TRBJ1-1; 7 bases map to TRBD1. Germline V gives CDR1 MNHNY, CDR2 SVGAGI (reference sequence). V dropped 6 bases and J dropped 7; count of bases not matched to a gene: 5. This CDR3 is 12 amino acids long. CDR3 in amino acids: CASSSTGDEAFF. The DNA for the CDR3 is TGTGCCAGCAGCTCCACAGGGGATGAAGCTTTCTTT.

V usage is TRBV4-1 and J usage is TRBJ2-7; D uncertain. V lost 1 base and J lost 2, with 12 bases in between. Germline V gives CDR1 MGHRA, CDR2 YSYEKL. This CDR3 region has 15 residues. Here the CDR3 DNA reads TGCGCCAGCAGCCAAGTGGGAAGAGGAGCCTACGAGCAGTACTTC. The encoded protein is CASSQVGRGAYEQYF.

The chain combines TRBV2 with TRBJ2-7; TRBD2 might be the D (5 bases). CDR3 length: 18 amino acids. CDR1 and CDR2 (germline): SNHLY, FYNNEI. Trimming left V 0 bases short and J 5 bases short, with 23 bases between. The DNA for the CDR3 is TGTGCCAGCAGTGAAGCGGCGTTTCTTGGGGAGAACTATGACGAGCAGTACTTC. Its translation is CASSEAAFLGENYDEQYF.

The count of this clone is one. The rearrangement uses TRBV11-2 and TRBJ1-1, with D possibly TRBD1 on 5 matching bases. Germline CDR1 SGHAT, CDR2 FQNNGV. CDR3 length: 15 amino acids. V was trimmed by 5 bases and J by 0 bases, leaving 13 bases between them. The DNA of the CDR3 is TGTGCCAGCAGCGCCCGACAGCTCATGAACACTGAAGCTTTCTTT. Translated, it gives CASSARQLMNTEAFF.